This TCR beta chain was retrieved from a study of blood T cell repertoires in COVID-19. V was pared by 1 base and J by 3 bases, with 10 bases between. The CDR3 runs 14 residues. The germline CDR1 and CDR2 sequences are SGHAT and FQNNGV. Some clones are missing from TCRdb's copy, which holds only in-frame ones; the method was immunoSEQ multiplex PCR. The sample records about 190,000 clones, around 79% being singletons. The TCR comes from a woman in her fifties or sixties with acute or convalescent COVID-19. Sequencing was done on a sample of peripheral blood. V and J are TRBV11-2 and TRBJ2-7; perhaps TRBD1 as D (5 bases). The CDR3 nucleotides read TGTGCCAGCAGCTTAGGAAGACAGTTCTACGAGCAGTACTTC. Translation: CASSLGRQFYEQYF.